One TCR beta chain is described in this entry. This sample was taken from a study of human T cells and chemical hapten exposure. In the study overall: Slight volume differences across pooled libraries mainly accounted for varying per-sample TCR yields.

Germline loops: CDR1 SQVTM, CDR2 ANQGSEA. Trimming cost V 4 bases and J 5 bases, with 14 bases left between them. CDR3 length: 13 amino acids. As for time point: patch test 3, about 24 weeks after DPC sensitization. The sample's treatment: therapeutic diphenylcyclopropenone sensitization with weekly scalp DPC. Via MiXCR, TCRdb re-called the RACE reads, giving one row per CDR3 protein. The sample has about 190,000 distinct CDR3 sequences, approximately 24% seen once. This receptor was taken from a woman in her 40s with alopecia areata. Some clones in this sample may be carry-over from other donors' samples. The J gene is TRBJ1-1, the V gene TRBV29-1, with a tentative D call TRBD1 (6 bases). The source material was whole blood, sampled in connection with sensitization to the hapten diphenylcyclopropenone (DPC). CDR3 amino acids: CSVARDMGTEAFF. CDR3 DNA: TGCAGCGTTGCCCGGGACATGGGAACTGAAGCTTTCTTT. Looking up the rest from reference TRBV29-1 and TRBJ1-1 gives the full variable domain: SAVISQKPSRDICQRGTSLTIQCQVDSQVTMMFWYRQQPGQSLTLIATANQGSEATYESGFVIDKFPISRPNLTFSTLTVSNMSPEDSSIYLCSVARDMGTEAFFGQGTRLTVV.